This TCR beta chain stems from a study of CD8 T cells in Susac syndrome. Negative isolation was applied to CD8+ and CD4+ T cells, and FACS enrichment was applied to TEMRA cells. This CDR3 has 15 amino acids. Trimming pared 4 bases from V and 4 bases from J, leaving 15 bases between. Germline-derived CDR1 and CDR2 are MGHDK and SYGVNS. cDNA came from approximately 0.5 to 1 ug RNA primed by random hexamers. Amplification of TCR beta CDR3 spanned 54 Vbeta and 13 Jbeta via immunoSEQ multiplex PCR. MiXCR, applied by TCRdb to the immunoSEQ multiplex PCR reads, yields one record per CDR3 protein. This table has 160,000 or so distinct CDR3 sequences, 90% to 95% appearing once.

The receptor's source is a human donor in good health. V and J are TRBV25-1 and TRBJ2-3, with D unresolved. The sequencing input was CD4+ T cells from PBMCs. CDR3 amino acids: CASSAATAFPDTQYF. CDR3 coding DNA: TGTGCCAGCAGTGCTGCCACAGCGTTCCCAGATACGCAGTATTTT. Combining the CDR3 with reference TRBV25-1 and TRBJ2-3 gives the whole variable domain EADIYQTPRYLVIGTGKKITLECSQTMGHDKMYWYQQDPGMELHLIHYSYGVNSTEKGDLSSESTVSRIRTEHFPLTLESARPSHTSQYLCASSAATAFPDTQYFGPGTRLTVL.